These 18 T cell receptor beta chains originate from one sample sequenced in a study of control samples from healthy donors and cancer patients (dated by TCRdb to between 2020 and 2021). The library was made by the immunoSEQ multiplex PCR assay. The source is immuneACCESS, and TCRdb retained only in-frame sequences with V and J called. Part of the clones is not carried over; for the studies checked, unresolved V genes explain less than half of this, and the remainder is unexplained. The sample contains over 70,000 clones, less than 90% of them found a single time. The ten largest account for 7.5% to 9% of the sample. Sequencing used blood. These receptors all come from a woman aged 60-75 years in good health.

J is TRBJ2-1 and V is TRBV10-1, with 8 nucleotides matching TRBD2. This CDR3 has 15 amino acids. Unmatched junction bases numbered 5, after V lost 2 bases and J lost 5 bases. In germline, CDR1 is WNHNN, CDR2 SYGVQD (reference sequence). CDR3 residues: CASSEATSGNNEQFF. CDR3 DNA: TGCGCCAGCAGTGAGGCCACTAGCGGAAACAATGAGCAGTTCTTC.

The chain has TRBV28 and TRBJ1-4; D call uncertain. Trimming cost V 6 bases and J 0 bases, with 11 bases left between them. Germline V gene lookup returns CDR1 MDHEN and CDR2 SYDVKM. The CDR3 is 15 amino acids. The CDR3 protein is CASRRTPATNEKLFF. The CDR3 DNA reads TGTGCCAGCAGACGAACACCTGCAACTAATGAAAAACTGTTTTTT.

This clone was seen once. Distinct nucleotide sequences in the sample also encode this CDR3. The CDR3 here is CASSLTPTTEAFF. Written as DNA, the CDR3 is TGTGCCAGCAGTTTGACCCCGACGACTGAAGCTTTCTTT. The chain couples TRBV7-3 to TRBJ1-1; D unclear. The germline CDR1 and CDR2 sequences are SGHTA and FQGTGA. V was cut by 6 bases and J by 5 bases, with 13 bases left in between. This CDR3 comprises 13 residues.

This clone showed up just once. The J gene is TRBJ1-6, the V gene TRBV2; D remains unclear. The CDR3 is 15 amino acids. Germline-derived CDR1 and CDR2 are SNHLY and FYNNEI. The germline V and J ends were trimmed by 6 bases and 7 bases, with 16 bases remaining between them. CDR3 bases: TGTGCCAGCAGCTCCACCTCGTTTGTCAATTCACCCCTCCACTTT. This gives the protein CASSSTSFVNSPLHF.

This chain links TRBV11-3 with TRBJ2-3, with TRBD1 as a possible D gene (5 bases). CDR1 and CDR2 (germline): SGHNT, YENEEA. V lost 3 bases, J lost 5 bases, and 12 bases lay in between. The CDR3 runs to 14 residues. DNA for the CDR3: TGTGCCAGCAGCTTGGGGCAGGGTGGAGATACGCAGTATTTT. Protein: CASSLGQGGDTQYF.

The J gene is TRBJ2-2, the V gene TRBV4-3, with D perhaps assigned TRBD1 or TRBD2 (5 bases each). CDR3 length: 17 residues. With 1 base removed from V and 7 bases from J, the gap between germline ends came to 19 bases. Germline V CDR1 and CDR2: LGHNA, YSLEER. The CDR3 nucleotides read TGCGCCAGCAGCCAAGGCGATGGGGCGGCGGGCCACGGGGAGCTGTTTTTT. Amino acids: CASSQGDGAAGHGELFF.

The CDR3 DNA sequence: TGCGCCAGCAGCTTGGATGCGGACAGGGTGAAGGGCTACACCTTC. It codes for CASSLDADRVKGYTF. This rearrangement joins TRBV5-1 to TRBJ1-2, with 8 positions matching TRBD1. Trimming removed 0 bases from V and 8 bases from J; junction bases left unmatched: 9. This CDR3 contains 15 residues. CDR1 SGHRS and CDR2 YFSETQ come from the germline V gene. Variable domain in full (rest from reference TRBV5-1 and TRBJ1-2): KAGVTQTPRYLIKTRGQQVTLSCSPISGHRSVSWYQQTPGQGLQFLFEYFSETQRNKGNFPGRFSGRQFSNSRSEMNVSTLELGDSALYLCASSLDADRVKGYTFGSGTRLTVV.

The chain carries TRBV6-5 and TRBJ1-1; D may be TRBD1 (5 bases). V shed 8 bases and J shed 3 bases, with 16 bases lying between them. The length of the CDR3 is 14 residues. Germline lookup yields CDR1 MNHEY and CDR2 SVGAGI. CDR3 coding DNA: TGTGCCAGCCACATCCTAGGGGCGGACACTGAAGCTTTCTTT. Amino acids: CASHILGADTEAFF.

V is TRBV19 and J is TRBJ1-5; TRBD1 is a possible D gene (6 bases). The germline gives CDR1 LNHDA, CDR2 SQIVND (reference sequence). Trimming left V 6 bases short and J 0 bases short, with 15 bases between. The CDR3 loop spans 16 amino acids. CDR3 amino acids: CASSPGQLNSNQPQHF. CDR3 in DNA: TGTGCCAGTAGCCCTGGACAGCTCAATAGCAATCAGCCCCAGCATTTT.

The J gene is TRBJ1-2, the V gene TRBV28; D uncertain. The CDR3 contains 14 residues. V lost 1 base to trimming and J lost 6 bases, with 12 bases between them. Germline-derived CDR1 and CDR2 are MDHEN and SYDVKM. CDR3 bases: TGTGCCAGCAGTTTATATTCAGGTCTGGATGGCTACACCTTC. This translates into CASSLYSGLDGYTF.

The chain combines TRBV4-1 with TRBJ1-2; tentative D call: TRBD1 (5 bases). Deletions cut 0 bases from V and 4 bases from J, with 15 bases between. The CDR3 is 16 amino acids. Germline V lookup: CDR1 MGHRA, CDR2 YSYEKL. The CDR3 spells CASSQDRSGFGYGYTF. CDR3 DNA sequence: TGCGCCAGCAGCCAAGATCGTTCAGGGTTCGGCTATGGCTACACCTTC.

V and J are TRBV2 and TRBJ1-2; D gene uncertain. CDR3 length: 12 residues. Looked up from germline, CDR1 is SNHLY and CDR2 is FYNNEI. CDR3 sequence reads: CGVRARNYGYTF. CDR3 nucleotide sequence: TGTGGGGTACGGGCGAGAAACTATGGCTACACCTTC.

The chain combines TRBV2 with TRBJ1-1; D is perhaps TRBD1 (6 bases). The CDR3 loop spans 13 amino acids. The germline gives CDR1 SNHLY, CDR2 FYNNEI. The V and J ends lost 1 base and 9 bases respectively, with 12 bases between them. This CDR3 reads CASSEGQERKAFF. The CDR3 DNA reads as TGTGCCAGCAGTGAAGGACAGGAGAGGAAAGCTTTCTTT.

The genes are TRBV5-1 and TRBJ1-1, with D uncertain. V dropped 0 bases and J dropped 1 base, with 7 bases sitting between them. The CDR3 runs to 14 residues. The germline gives CDR1 SGHRS, CDR2 YFSETQ. The CDR3 DNA sequence: TGCGCCAGCAGCTTGGGATTTACGAACACTGAAGCTTTCTTT. Protein: CASSLGFTNTEAFF.

The chain has TRBV19 and TRBJ2-1; D remains unclear. Trimming removed 2 bases from V and 8 bases from J, with 4 bases in between. The germline V gene encodes CDR1 LNHDA and CDR2 SQIVND (reference sequence). This CDR3 is 11 amino acids long. The CDR3 region has the DNA TGTGCCAGTAGTATACGTGATGAGCAGTTCTTC. Its protein product is CASSIRDEQFF.

V is TRBV18 and J is TRBJ2-5; a possible D gene is TRBD1 (5 bases). This CDR3 is 16 amino acids long. The V gene's germline CDR1 is KGHSH and CDR2 LQKENI. Trimming pared 3 bases from V and 2 bases from J, leaving 16 bases between. The CDR3, as DNA: TGTGCCAGCTCACCGCAGGGTGAGTTCCCACAAGAGACCCAGTACTTC. Translating gives CASSPQGEFPQETQYF.

V usage is TRBV6-1 and J usage is TRBJ2-7, with unresolved D. Germline-derived CDR1 and CDR2 are MNHNS and SASEGT. There are 17 residues in the CDR3. The ends were cut back, 3 bases at V and 0 bases at J, with 18 bases in the middle. CDR3 sequence: CASSDTADAPSSYEQYF. The CDR3 coding sequence is TGTGCCAGCAGTGATACGGCCGATGCCCCAAGCTCCTACGAGCAGTACTTC.

V and J are TRBV5-6 and TRBJ2-1; maybe TRBD1 (5 bases). This CDR3 comprises 15 residues. Trimming shortened V by 2 bases and J by 2 bases, and 11 bases separated the two germline ends. In germline, CDR1 is SGHDT, CDR2 YYEEEE. CDR3 in amino acids: CASSFDSNPYNEQFF. The CDR3 coding sequence is TGTGCCAGCAGCTTCGACAGTAACCCCTACAATGAGCAGTTCTTC.